This TCR beta chain was recorded in a study of blood T cell repertoires in COVID-19. This clone was seen just once. The V gene end was trimmed by 3 bases and the J gene end by 9 bases; junction bases not matched to a gene: 14. In germline, CDR1 is SGDLS, CDR2 YYNGEE. CDR3 length: 15 residues. Per the original methods: Amplification of reference gene primers was used by the study to estimate nucleated cell counts. The repertoire was sequenced with immunoSEQ multiplex PCR; TCRdb's copy has only in-frame clones and lacks some. V, J and clone size derive from that table, while D and trimming were established from the DNA sequence. The top ten clones hold approximately 4.8% of a sample with just over 150,000 clones, around 93% of them seen once.

This receptor was taken from a man aged 25-45 years with COVID-19, enrolled during active disease. The J gene is TRBJ1-2, the V gene TRBV9; TRBD1 aligns across 7 bases. Sample: peripheral blood. In DNA, the CDR3 is TGTGCCAGCAGCGCCGACAGGGACCCGTCCGTCCGCTACACCTTC. Amino acid sequence: CASSADRDPSVRYTF.